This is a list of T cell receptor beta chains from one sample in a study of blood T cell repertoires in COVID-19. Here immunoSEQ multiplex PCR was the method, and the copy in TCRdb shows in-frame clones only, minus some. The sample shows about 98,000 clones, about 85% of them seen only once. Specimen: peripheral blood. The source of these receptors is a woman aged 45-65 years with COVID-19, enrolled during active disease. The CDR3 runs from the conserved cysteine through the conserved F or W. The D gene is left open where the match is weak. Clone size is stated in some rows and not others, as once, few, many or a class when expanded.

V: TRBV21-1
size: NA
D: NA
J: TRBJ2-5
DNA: TGTGCCAGCAGCGGGACTAGCGGGGGACAAGAGACCCAGTACTTC
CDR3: CASSGTSGGQETQYF

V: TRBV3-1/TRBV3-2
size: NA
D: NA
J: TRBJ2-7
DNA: TGTGCCAGCAGCCAAGCGGGGTCGGTCGACGAGCAGTACTTC
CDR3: CASSQAGSVDEQYF

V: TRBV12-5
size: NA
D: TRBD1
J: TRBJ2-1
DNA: TGTGCTAGTGGTTTTTATAAGACAGGGGCGCGGTTCAATGAGCAGTTCTTC
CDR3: CASGFYKTGARFNEQFF

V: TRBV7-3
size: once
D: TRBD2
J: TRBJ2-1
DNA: TGTGCCAGCAGCTTAACATCAGCGGGGGGGCGTGGTGAGCAGTTCTTC
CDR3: CASSLTSAGGRGEQFF

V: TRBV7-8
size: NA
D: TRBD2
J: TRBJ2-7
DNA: TGTGCCAGCAGCCCGAGCGGGGGGGCTTCCTACGAGCAGTACTTC
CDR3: CASSPSGGASYEQYF

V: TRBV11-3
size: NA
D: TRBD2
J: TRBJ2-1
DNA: TGTGCCAGCAGCCCCCTAGCGGGGGCGGTTGATGAGCAGTTCTTC
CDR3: CASSPLAGAVDEQFF

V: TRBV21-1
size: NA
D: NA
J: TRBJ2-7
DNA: TGTGCCAGCAGCAAAGACGGTGGTGGCTACGAGCAGTACTTC
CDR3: CASSKDGGGYEQYF

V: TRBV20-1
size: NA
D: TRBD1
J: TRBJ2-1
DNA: TGCAGTGCTCCCCTGACAGGGCGGCAGTTCTTC
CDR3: CSAPLTGRQFF

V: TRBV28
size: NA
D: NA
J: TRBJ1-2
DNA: TGTGCCAGCAGAAACCCGGGACTCTATGGCTACACCTTC
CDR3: CASRNPGLYGYTF

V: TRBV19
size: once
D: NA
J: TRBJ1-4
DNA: TGTGCCAGCAGTCTCGACAGCGCTAATGAAAAACTGTTTTTT
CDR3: CASSLDSANEKLFF

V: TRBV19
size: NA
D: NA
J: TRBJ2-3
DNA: TGTGCCAGCCTGGACCGGGGACATGAAGATACGCAGTATTTT
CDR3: CASLDRGHEDTQYF

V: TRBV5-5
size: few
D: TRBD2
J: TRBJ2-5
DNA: TGTGCCAGCAGCCTGACTAGCGGGAGAAAAGAGACCCAGTACTTC
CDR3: CASSLTSGRKETQYF

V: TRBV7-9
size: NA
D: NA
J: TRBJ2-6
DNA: TGTGCCAGCAGCTTTAACTGGCAGGGAGGACCCGGGGCCAACGTCCTGACTTTC
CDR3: CASSFNWQGGPGANVLTF

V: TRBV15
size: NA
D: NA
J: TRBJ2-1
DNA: TGTGCCACCAGCAGAGGCCTGGGGGGTGAGCAGTTCTTC
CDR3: CATSRGLGGEQFF

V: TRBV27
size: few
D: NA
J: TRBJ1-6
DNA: TGTGCCAGCAGTTTATGGGGACACGATTTTAATTCACCCCTCCACTTT
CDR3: CASSLWGHDFNSPLHF

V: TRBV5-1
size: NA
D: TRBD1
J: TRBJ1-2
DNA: TGCGCCAGCAGCAGACAGGGCCCTGGGGATGGCTACACCTTC
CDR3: CASSRQGPGDGYTF

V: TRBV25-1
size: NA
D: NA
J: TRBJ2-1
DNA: TGTGCCAGCAGTGAATTGAGTTCTCGTTCTAATGAGCAGTTCTTC
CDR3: CASSELSSRSNEQFF

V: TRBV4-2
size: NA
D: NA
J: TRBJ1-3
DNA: TGTGCCAGCAGCCAAGATTTGAACAGGGTAGATGGAAACACCATATATTTT
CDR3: CASSQDLNRVDGNTIYF

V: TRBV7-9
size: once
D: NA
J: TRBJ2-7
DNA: TGTGCCAGCAGCTCCATCTACGAGCAGTACTTC
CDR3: CASSSIYEQYF

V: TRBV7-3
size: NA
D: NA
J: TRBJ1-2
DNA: TGTGCCAGCAGCCCAAGCGGGGCTCGCGGCTACACCTTC
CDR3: CASSPSGARGYTF

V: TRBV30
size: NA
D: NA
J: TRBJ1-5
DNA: TGTGCCTGGAAGGCGGGGGGTTATAGCAATCAGCCCCAGCATTTT
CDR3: CAWKAGGYSNQPQHF

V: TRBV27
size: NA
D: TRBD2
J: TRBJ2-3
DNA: TGTGCCAGCAGTTTCACGAGCGGGGCCCAAGATACGCAGTATTTT
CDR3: CASSFTSGAQDTQYF

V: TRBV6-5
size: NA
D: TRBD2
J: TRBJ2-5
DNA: TGTGCCAGCAGTTCGACTAGCGGTGGAGAGACCCAGTACTTC
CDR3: CASSSTSGGETQYF

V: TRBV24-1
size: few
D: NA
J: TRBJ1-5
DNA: TGTGCCACCAAGGGATCGTGGGGGCCGGGCAATCAGCCCCAGCATTTT
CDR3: CATKGSWGPGNQPQHF

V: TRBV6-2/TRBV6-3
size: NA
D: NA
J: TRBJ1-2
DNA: TGTGCCAGCAGTTATGAAGGAAAACTAAGCGGCTACACCTTC
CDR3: CASSYEGKLSGYTF

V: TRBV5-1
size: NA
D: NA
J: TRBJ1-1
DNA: TGCGCCAGCAGCCCAGGGTGGACGGACACTGAAGCTTTCTTT
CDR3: CASSPGWTDTEAFF

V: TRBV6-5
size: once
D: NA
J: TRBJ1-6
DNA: TGTGCCAGCAGCCTCCGGACGGGGGATAATTCACCCCTCCACTTT
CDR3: CASSLRTGDNSPLHF

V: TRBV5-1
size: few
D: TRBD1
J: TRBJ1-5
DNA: TGCGCCAGCAGCTTTACGGGACAGGGCAATCAGCCCCAGCATTTT
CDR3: CASSFTGQGNQPQHF

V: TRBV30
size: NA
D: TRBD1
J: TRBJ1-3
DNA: TGTGCCTGGAGTTCGGGGACAGCTGGAAACACCATATATTTT
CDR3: CAWSSGTAGNTIYF

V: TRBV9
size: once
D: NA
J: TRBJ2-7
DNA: TGTGCCAGCAGCGTAGCTGACAGTTTGGCCTACGAGCAGTACTTC
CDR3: CASSVADSLAYEQYF

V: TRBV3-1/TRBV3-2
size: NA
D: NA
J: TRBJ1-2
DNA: TGTGCCAGCAGCCCTCAGGATAATTACTATGGCTACACCTTC
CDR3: CASSPQDNYYGYTF

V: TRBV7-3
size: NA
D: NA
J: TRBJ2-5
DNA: TGTGCCAGCAGCTTGGGGCGGCAAGAGACCCAGTACTTC
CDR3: CASSLGRQETQYF

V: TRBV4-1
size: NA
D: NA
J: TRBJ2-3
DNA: TGCGCCAGCAGCCCCATCCGGGTCAGAAGTAAGGACACAGATACGCAGTATTTT
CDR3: CASSPIRVRSKDTDTQYF

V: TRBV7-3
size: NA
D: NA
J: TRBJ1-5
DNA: TGTGCCAGCAGCAAAGACAGGAATCAGCCCCAGCATTTT
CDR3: CASSKDRNQPQHF

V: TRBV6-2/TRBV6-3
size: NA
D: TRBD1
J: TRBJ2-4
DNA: TGTGCCAGCAGTCAAGGACAGGGGATCAAAAACATTCAGTACTTC
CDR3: CASSQGQGIKNIQYF

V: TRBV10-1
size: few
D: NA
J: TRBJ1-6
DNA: TGCGCCAGCAGTACAACCTGCTACGGGCGGGTCTTCTCACCCCTCCACTTT
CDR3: CASSTTCYGRVFSPLHF

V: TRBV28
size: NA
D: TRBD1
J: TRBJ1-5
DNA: TGTGCCAGCAGAGGGGCAGGACAGGGGTTAATCGAGCCCCAGCATTTT
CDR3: CASRGAGQGLIEPQHF

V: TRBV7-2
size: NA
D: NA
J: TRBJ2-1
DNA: TGTGCCAGCAGCTTAGAGGGGGGGATCAACTTCTACAATGAGCAGTTCTTC
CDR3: CASSLEGGINFYNEQFF